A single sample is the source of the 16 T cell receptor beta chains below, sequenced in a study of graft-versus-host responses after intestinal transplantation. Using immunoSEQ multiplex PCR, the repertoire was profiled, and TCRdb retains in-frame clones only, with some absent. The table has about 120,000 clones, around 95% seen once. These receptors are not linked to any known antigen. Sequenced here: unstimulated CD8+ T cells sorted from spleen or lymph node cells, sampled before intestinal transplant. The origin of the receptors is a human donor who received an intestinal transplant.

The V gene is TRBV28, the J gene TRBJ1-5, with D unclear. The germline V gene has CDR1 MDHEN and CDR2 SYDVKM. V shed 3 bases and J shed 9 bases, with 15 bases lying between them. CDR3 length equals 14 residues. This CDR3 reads CASSFSAASLPQHF. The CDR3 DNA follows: TGTGCCAGCAGTTTTTCCGCCGCCTCTCTGCCCCAGCATTTT.

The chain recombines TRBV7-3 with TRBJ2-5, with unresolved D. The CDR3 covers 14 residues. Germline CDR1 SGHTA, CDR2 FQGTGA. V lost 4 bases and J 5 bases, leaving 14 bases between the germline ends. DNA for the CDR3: TGTGCCAGCAGCTCGCTAGGGCTGTCGGAGACCCAGTACTTC. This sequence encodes CASSSLGLSETQYF. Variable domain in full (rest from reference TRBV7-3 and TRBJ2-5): GAGVSQTPSNKVTEKGKYVELRCDPISGHTALYWYRQSLGQGPEFLIYFQGTGAADDSGLPNDRFFAVRPEGSVSTLKIQRTERGDSAVYLCASSSLGLSETQYFGPGTRLLVL.

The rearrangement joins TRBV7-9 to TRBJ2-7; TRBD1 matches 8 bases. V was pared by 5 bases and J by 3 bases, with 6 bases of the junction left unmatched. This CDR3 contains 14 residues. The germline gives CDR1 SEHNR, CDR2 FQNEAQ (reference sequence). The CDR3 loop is CASSPGQGVYEQYF. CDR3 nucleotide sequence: TGTGCCAGCAGCCCTGGACAGGGAGTCTACGAGCAGTACTTC.

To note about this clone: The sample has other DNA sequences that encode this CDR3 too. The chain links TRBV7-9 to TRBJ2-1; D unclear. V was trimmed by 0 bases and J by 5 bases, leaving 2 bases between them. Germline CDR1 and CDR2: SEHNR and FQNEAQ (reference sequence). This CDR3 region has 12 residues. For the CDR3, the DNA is TGTGCCAGCAGCTTAGCTGACAATGAGCAGTTCTTC. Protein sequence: CASSLADNEQFF.

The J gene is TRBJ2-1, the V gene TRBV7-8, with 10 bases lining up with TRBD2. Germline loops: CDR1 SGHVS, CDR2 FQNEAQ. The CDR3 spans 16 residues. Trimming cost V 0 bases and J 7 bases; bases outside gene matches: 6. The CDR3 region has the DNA TGTGCCAGCAGCTTAGCAGCGGGAGGGGCCCGGAATGAGCAGTTCTTC. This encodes CASSLAAGGARNEQFF.

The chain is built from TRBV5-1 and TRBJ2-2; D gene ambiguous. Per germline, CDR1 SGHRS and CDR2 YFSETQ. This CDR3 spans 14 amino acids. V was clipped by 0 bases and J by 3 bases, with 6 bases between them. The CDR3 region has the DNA TGCGCCAGCAGCTTGGAGGCGTACACCGGGGAGCTGTTTTTT. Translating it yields CASSLEAYTGELFF. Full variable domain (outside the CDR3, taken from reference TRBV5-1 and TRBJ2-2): KAGVTQTPRYLIKTRGQQVTLSCSPISGHRSVSWYQQTPGQGLQFLFEYFSETQRNKGNFPGRFSGRQFSNSRSEMNVSTLELGDSALYLCASSLEAYTGELFFGEGSRLTVL.

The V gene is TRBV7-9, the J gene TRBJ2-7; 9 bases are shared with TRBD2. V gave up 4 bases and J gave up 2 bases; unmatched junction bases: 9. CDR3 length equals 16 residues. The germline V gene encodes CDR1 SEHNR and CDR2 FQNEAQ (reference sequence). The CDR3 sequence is CASSSGGTSRPYEQYF. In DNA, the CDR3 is TGTGCCAGCAGCTCAGGGGGGACTAGCAGGCCCTACGAGCAGTACTTC.

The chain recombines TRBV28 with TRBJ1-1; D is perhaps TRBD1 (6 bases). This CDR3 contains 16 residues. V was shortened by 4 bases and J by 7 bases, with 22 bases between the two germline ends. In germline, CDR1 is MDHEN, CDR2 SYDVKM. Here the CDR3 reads CASSSKSQGSSVEAFF. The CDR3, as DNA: TGTGCCAGCAGTTCCAAATCACAGGGATCCTCCGTTGAAGCTTTCTTT.

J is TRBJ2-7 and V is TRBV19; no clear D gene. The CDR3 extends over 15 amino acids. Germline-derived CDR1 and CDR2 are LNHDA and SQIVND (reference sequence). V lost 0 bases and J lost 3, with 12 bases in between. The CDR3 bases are TGTGCCAGTAGTATAGATGTTCAGGTTATCTACGAGCAGTACTTC. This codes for CASSIDVQVIYEQYF.

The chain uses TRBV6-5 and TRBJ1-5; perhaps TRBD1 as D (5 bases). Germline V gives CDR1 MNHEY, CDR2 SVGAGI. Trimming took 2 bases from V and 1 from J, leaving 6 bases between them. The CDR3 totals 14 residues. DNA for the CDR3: TGTGCCAGCAGTTACGGGGGGAGCAATCAGCCCCAGCATTTT. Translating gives CASSYGGSNQPQHF.

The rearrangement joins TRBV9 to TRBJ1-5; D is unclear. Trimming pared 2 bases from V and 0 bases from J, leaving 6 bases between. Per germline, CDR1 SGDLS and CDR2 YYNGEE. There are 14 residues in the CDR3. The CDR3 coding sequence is TGTGCCAGCAGCGTTGGTTATAGCAATCAGCCCCAGCATTTT. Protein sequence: CASSVGYSNQPQHF. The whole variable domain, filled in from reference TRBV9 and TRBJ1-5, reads DSGVTQTPKHLITATGQRVTLRCSPRSGDLSVYWYQQSLDQGLQFLIQYYNGEERAKGNILERFSAQQFPDLHSELNLSSLELGDSALYFCASSVGYSNQPQHFGDGTRLSIL.

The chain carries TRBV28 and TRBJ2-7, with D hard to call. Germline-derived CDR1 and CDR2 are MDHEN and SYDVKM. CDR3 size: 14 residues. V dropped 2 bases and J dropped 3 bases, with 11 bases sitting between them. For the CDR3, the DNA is TGTGCCAGCAGTTTAGTCCCTGGCAGCTACGAGCAGTACTTC. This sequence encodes CASSLVPGSYEQYF.

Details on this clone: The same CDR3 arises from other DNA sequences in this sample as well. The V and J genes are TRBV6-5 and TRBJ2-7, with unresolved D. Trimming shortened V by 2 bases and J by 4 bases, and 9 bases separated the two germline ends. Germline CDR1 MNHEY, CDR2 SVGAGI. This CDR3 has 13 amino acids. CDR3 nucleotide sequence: TGTGCCAGCAGTTACAGTCTGAATTACGAGCAGTACTTC. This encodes CASSYSLNYEQYF.

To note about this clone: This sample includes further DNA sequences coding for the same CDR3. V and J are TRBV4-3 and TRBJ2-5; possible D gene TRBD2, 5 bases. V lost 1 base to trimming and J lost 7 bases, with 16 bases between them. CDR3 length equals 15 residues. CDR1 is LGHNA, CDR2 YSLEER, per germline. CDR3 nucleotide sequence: TGCGCCAGCAGCCAAGGGTTGGAGACCGGAGGGACCCAGTACTTC. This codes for CASSQGLETGGTQYF.

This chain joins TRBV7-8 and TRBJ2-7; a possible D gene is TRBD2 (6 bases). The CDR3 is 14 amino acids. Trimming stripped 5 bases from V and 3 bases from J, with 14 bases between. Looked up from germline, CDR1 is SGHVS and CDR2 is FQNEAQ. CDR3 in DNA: TGTGCCAGCAGCCCAGGTACGGGGGACTACGAGCAGTACTTC. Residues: CASSPGTGDYEQYF.

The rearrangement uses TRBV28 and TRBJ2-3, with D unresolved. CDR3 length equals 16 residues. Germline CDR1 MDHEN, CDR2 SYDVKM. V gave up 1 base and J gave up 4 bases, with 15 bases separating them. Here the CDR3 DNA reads TGTGCCAGCAGTTTATTGTCTTTAAGTGTGGCAGATACGCAGTATTTT. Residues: CASSLLSLSVADTQYF.